A single sample gave rise to the 30 T cell receptor beta chains below, sequenced in a study of blood T cell repertoires in COVID-19. Only in-frame clones appear in the TCRdb table, and some are missing; sequencing was by immunoSEQ multiplex PCR. The data show around 300,000 clones, approximately 83% seen once. The sequenced material came from peripheral blood. These receptors all stem from a woman aged 70 to 79 with acute or convalescent COVID-19.

The CDR3 nucleotides read TGTGCCAGCAGCCCAACTGCGGGACAGGGGGCCCTAACTGAAGCTTTCTTT. Translating gives CASSPTAGQGALTEAFF. The V call is TRBV4-2, the J call TRBJ1-1, with TRBD1 matching over 12 bases. From germline, CDR1 is LGHNA and CDR2 YNFKEQ. The CDR3 has 17 amino acids. V trimming: 4 bases; J trimming: 5 bases; junction bases outside the gene matches: 11.

The chain is built from TRBV2 and TRBJ1-6; D is possibly TRBD1 (5 bases). Per germline, CDR1 SNHLY and CDR2 FYNNEI. The CDR3 runs to 16 residues. The ends were cut back, 6 bases at V and 7 bases at J, with 19 bases in the middle. CDR3 coding DNA: TGTGCCAGCAGAGACCGACAGACGGGTTTAAATTCACCCCTCCACTTT. Its translation: CASRDRQTGLNSPLHF.

Comments on this clone: The same CDR3 can be traced to other DNA sequences in this sample. The chain combines TRBV3-1 (or the pseudogene TRBV3-2) with TRBJ2-7; 7 bases are a match to TRBD2. The CDR3 consists of 14 residues. Germline CDR1 LGHDT, CDR2 YNNKEL (reference sequence). V shed 2 bases, J shed 4 bases, and the junction held 5 bases outside the gene matches. The CDR3 reads CASSQSGGTYEQYF. The CDR3 region has the DNA TGTGCCAGCAGCCAATCCGGGGGGACTTACGAGCAGTACTTC.

The V and J genes are TRBV10-3 and TRBJ1-2, with D maybe TRBD1 (6 bases). This CDR3 spans 16 amino acids. Germline V gene data show CDR1 as ENHRY and CDR2 as SYGVKD. Trimming left V 2 bases short and J 2 bases short, with 15 bases between. Here the CDR3 reads CAISEASTGTNYGYTF. Written as DNA, the CDR3 is TGTGCCATCAGTGAGGCCTCGACAGGTACAAACTATGGCTACACCTTC.

The CDR3 DNA follows: TGTGCCAGCAGCTTAAAACTAGCGGGGAGTCCCGGGGAGCTGTTTTTT. This sequence encodes CASSLKLAGSPGELFF. The chain joins TRBV7-8 to TRBJ2-2; 10 nucleotides agree with TRBD2. This CDR3 contains 16 residues. With 2 bases clipped from V and 6 bases from J, the junction kept 6 bases outside the gene matches. Germline CDR1 SGHVS, CDR2 FQNEAQ. The full variable domain, completed using reference TRBV7-8 and TRBJ2-2, is GAGVSQSPRYKVAKRGQDVALRCDPISGHVSLFWYQQALGQGPEFLTYFQNEAQLDKSGLPSDRFFAERPEGSVSTLKIQRTQQEDSAVYLCASSLKLAGSPGELFFGEGSRLTVL.

V is TRBV7-8 and J is TRBJ1-5, with D unresolved. V lost 1 base and J lost 4, with 11 bases in between. The CDR3 is 15 amino acids. Germline V lookup: CDR1 SGHVS, CDR2 FQNEAQ. The CDR3 spells CASSLGARPNQPQHF. CDR3 coding DNA: TGTGCCAGCAGCTTAGGTGCCAGGCCGAATCAGCCCCAGCATTTT.

J is TRBJ2-5 and V is TRBV7-2; TRBD2 agrees at 12 bases. From germline, CDR1 is SGHTA and CDR2 FQGNSA. V lost 5 bases to trimming and J lost 5 bases; unmatched junction nucleotides: 6. The length of the CDR3 is 15 residues. CDR3 loop: CASSRLLAGGETQYF. The DNA of the CDR3 is TGTGCCAGCAGCAGGCTTCTAGCGGGGGGGGAGACCCAGTACTTC. Supplemented by reference TRBV7-2 and TRBJ2-5, the full variable domain reads GAGVSQSPSNKVTEKGKDVELRCDPISGHTALYWYRQSLGQGLEFLIYFQGNSAPDKSGLPSDRFSAERTGGSVSTLTIQRTQQEDSAVYLCASSRLLAGGETQYFGPGTRLLVL.

Regarding this clone: In the same sample, other DNA sequences code for this CDR3. This chain joins TRBV4-1 and TRBJ1-1, with a weak D call TRBD1 (6 bases). V was shortened by 0 bases and J by 11 bases, with 16 bases between the two germline ends. The CDR3 sequence is 14 residues long. Germline V gene data show CDR1 as MGHRA and CDR2 as YSYEKL. CDR3 nucleotides: TGCGCCAGCAGCCAAGATTCGGGTAGGGGGAAGGCTTTCTTT. Translation: CASSQDSGRGKAFF.

The V call is TRBV29-1, the J call TRBJ1-1, with 7 bases matching TRBD1. The CDR3 has 13 amino acids. CDR1 is SQVTM, CDR2 ANQGSEA, per germline. Trimming at V came to 6 bases and at J to 5 bases, leaving 9 bases not matched to a gene. CDR3 nucleotides: TGCAGCGTCTACGACAGGGTTGGGACTGAAGCTTTCTTT. Translated: CSVYDRVGTEAFF.

This chain uses TRBV11-2 with TRBJ2-7; TRBD1 might be the D (6 bases). The CDR3 covers 15 residues. The germline gives CDR1 SGHAT, CDR2 FQNNGV. V lost 5 bases and J 5 bases, leaving 19 bases between the germline ends. CDR3 protein: CASSLLQGRRHEQYF. The CDR3 DNA reads TGTGCCAGCAGCCTCCTACAGGGAAGGCGGCACGAGCAGTACTTC.

J is TRBJ1-6 and V is TRBV5-1; 8 bases agree with TRBD1. CDR3 length: 15 amino acids. V lost 4 bases, J lost 5 bases, and 5 bases stayed unmatched. Germline CDR1 is SGHRS and CDR2 is YFSETQ. The CDR3 spells CASSIDRGNNSPLHF. The CDR3 DNA reads as TGCGCCAGCAGCATCGACAGGGGTAATAATTCACCCCTCCACTTT.

The rearrangement uses TRBV5-1 and TRBJ1-1, with D uncertain. V lost 4 bases and J 1 base, leaving 11 bases between the germline ends. CDR1 is SGHRS and CDR2 is YFSETQ in the germline V gene. The CDR3 contains 14 residues. The CDR3 sequence: CASSPPDTNTEAFF. DNA of the CDR3: TGCGCCAGCAGCCCACCAGACACGAACACTGAAGCTTTCTTT.

The V and J genes are TRBV18 and TRBJ2-1; possible D gene TRBD2, 6 bases. Germline loops: CDR1 KGHSH, CDR2 LQKENI. V was clipped by 5 bases and J by 10 bases, with 15 bases between them. The CDR3 is 13 residues long. CDR3 in amino acids: CASSGLGGSEQFF. Here the CDR3 DNA reads TGTGCCAGCTCAGGCCTTGGGGGGAGCGAGCAGTTCTTC.

V gene TRBV2 combines with J gene TRBJ2-1; no clear D gene. V dropped 4 bases and J dropped 5 bases, with 9 bases sitting between them. Germline V gene data show CDR1 as SNHLY and CDR2 as FYNNEI. This CDR3 spans 13 amino acids. The DNA of the CDR3 is TGTGCCAGCAGTGTAAGCCAAAACAATGAGCAGTTCTTC. This codes for CASSVSQNNEQFF.

The rearrangement joins TRBV10-1 to TRBJ2-4; perhaps TRBD1 as D (6 bases). CDR1 and CDR2 from the germline V gene are WNHNN and SYGVQD (reference sequence). V gave up 2 bases and J gave up 5 bases, with 7 bases separating them. The CDR3 is 13 residues long. In nucleotides, the CDR3 is TGCGCCAGCAGTGAGGGGGGCCAAAACATTCAGTACTTC. As protein: CASSEGGQNIQYF.

J is TRBJ2-2 and V is TRBV7-2; perhaps TRBD1 as D (5 bases). This CDR3 has 15 amino acids. CDR1 SGHTA and CDR2 FQGNSA come from the germline V gene. Between the trimmed V and J ends, which lost 1 base and 5 bases, there was a span of 11 bases. The CDR3 protein is CASSLDRPGTGELFF. DNA for the CDR3: TGTGCCAGCAGCTTAGACCGGCCAGGGACCGGGGAGCTGTTTTTT.

The chain recombines TRBV19 with TRBJ1-1; weak D call: TRBD1 (5 bases). V dropped 4 bases and J dropped 8 bases, with 8 bases sitting between them. Germline V gene sequence: CDR1 LNHDA, CDR2 SQIVND (reference sequence). This CDR3 is built from 11 residues. As DNA, the CDR3 is TGTGCCAGTAGTAGACAGACCGAAGCTTTCTTT. This translates into CASSRQTEAFF. Filled out from reference TRBV19 and TRBJ1-1, the complete variable domain reads DGGITQSPKYLFRKEGQNVTLSCEQNLNHDAMYWYRQDPGQGLRLIYYSQIVNDFQKGDIAEGYSVSREKKESFPLTVTSAQKNPTAFYLCASSRQTEAFFGQGTRLTVV.

V gene TRBV6-4 combines with J gene TRBJ2-2, with 7 bases identical to TRBD2. CDR1 and CDR2 from the germline V gene are MRHNA and SNTAGT. Losses at the gene ends were 6 bases for V and 5 bases for J; bases not matched to a gene: 6. The CDR3 totals 14 residues. The CDR3 DNA reads as TGTGCCAGCAGGAGAGGGGAGGGGACCGGGGAGCTGTTTTTT. It is translated as CASRRGEGTGELFF.

The chain carries TRBV20-1 and TRBJ1-4, with TRBD1 as a possible D gene (6 bases). The V and J ends lost 3 bases and 0 bases respectively, with 14 bases between them. CDR1 DFQATT and CDR2 SNEGSKA come from the germline V gene (reference sequence). The length of the CDR3 is 16 residues. The CDR3 region is CSASREKGATNEKLFF. The CDR3 region has the DNA TGCAGTGCTAGTAGGGAAAAGGGGGCAACTAATGAAAAACTGTTTTTT.

This clone was seen a handful of times. The genes are TRBV4-1 and TRBJ1-6; 8 bases match TRBD1. V shed 1 base and J 9 bases; nucleotides not matched to a gene: 5. The CDR3 is 15 residues long. In germline, CDR1 is MGHRA, CDR2 YSYEKL. CDR3 loop: CASSQGQGLISPLHF. The CDR3 DNA is TGCGCCAGCAGCCAAGGACAGGGGTTGATTTCACCCCTCCACTTT.

This clone was seen a few times. The chain joins TRBV3-1 (or the pseudogene TRBV3-2) to TRBJ2-2; a weak D match, TRBD1 (5 bases). The ends were cut back, 4 bases at V and 4 bases at J, with 10 bases in the middle. Germline loops: CDR1 LGHDT, CDR2 YNNKEL (reference sequence). The CDR3 runs 14 residues. DNA for the CDR3: TGTGCCAGCAGCCTGGGAACAGGCACCGGGGAGCTGTTTTTT. Residues: CASSLGTGTGELFF.

V is TRBV3-1 (or the pseudogene TRBV3-2) and J is TRBJ2-1; the match to TRBD1 covers 9 bases. CDR1 is LGHDT and CDR2 is YNNKEL in the germline V gene (reference sequence). Trimming at V came to 5 bases and at J to 6 bases, leaving 8 bases not matched to a gene. The CDR3 loop spans 15 amino acids. CDR3 region: CASSFHGQGPNEQFF. The CDR3 DNA is TGTGCCAGCAGCTTTCATGGACAGGGGCCCAATGAGCAGTTCTTC.

The chain links TRBV3-1 (or the pseudogene TRBV3-2) to TRBJ1-3; D gene uncertain. CDR1 LGHDT and CDR2 YNNKEL come from the germline V gene (reference sequence). This CDR3 is built from 16 residues. Deletions cut 4 bases from V and 2 bases from J, with 15 bases between. CDR3 loop: CASSPFLGTTGNTIYF. The CDR3 bases are TGTGCCAGCAGCCCTTTTTTGGGCACAACTGGAAACACCATATATTTT.

This sequence joins TRBV29-1 and TRBJ2-5, with TRBD2 matching over 10 bases. Germline V gene lookup returns CDR1 SQVTM and CDR2 ANQGSEA. CDR3 length equals 14 residues. V was clipped by 2 bases and J by 5 bases; unmatched bases: 5. The CDR3 coding sequence is TGCAGCGTTGAAAGCGGGGGGGCCGGGGAGACCCAGTACTTC. Residues: CSVESGGAGETQYF.

For this clone: Its ends do not fully match the called genes, so a read error is possible. The chain recombines TRBV24-1 with TRBJ2-7, with a weak D call TRBD1 (6 bases). The CDR3 totals 16 residues. Germline V CDR1 and CDR2: KGHDR, SFDVKD. CDR3 in amino acids: CATSNFPDSYLGGQYF. CDR3 bases: TGTGCCACCAGTAATTTCCCGGACAGTTACTTAGGGGGGCAGTACTTC.

This clone was found a few times. The rearrangement uses TRBV6-1 and TRBJ1-4, with 7 bases that match TRBD1. Germline V gene lookup returns CDR1 MNHNS and CDR2 SASEGT. The CDR3 consists of 15 residues. Losses at the gene ends were 2 bases for V and 5 bases for J; bases not matched to a gene: 5. The CDR3 protein is CASSENAGGNEKLFF. The CDR3 DNA reads as TGTGCCAGCAGTGAAAACGCAGGGGGGAATGAAAAACTGTTTTTT.

This clone was seen once. DNA for the CDR3: TGCGCCAGCAGCTTGGTAGCGGGGGCCAACAATGAGCAGTTCTTC. Protein: CASSLVAGANNEQFF. The chain links TRBV5-1 to TRBJ2-1, with 9 bases fitting TRBD2. This CDR3 has 15 amino acids. V lost 0 bases, J lost 5 bases, and 3 bases stayed unmatched. The germline V gene has CDR1 SGHRS and CDR2 YFSETQ.

The chain couples TRBV7-9 to TRBJ1-5; D gene unclear. The V end was cut by 2 bases, the J end by 3 bases, with 8 bases between. Per the germline V gene, CDR1 is SEHNR and CDR2 is FQNEAQ (reference sequence). This CDR3 is 14 amino acids long. The CDR3 loop reads CASSLNGPNQPQHF. CDR3 sequence (DNA): TGTGCCAGCAGCTTAAATGGGCCCAATCAGCCCCAGCATTTT.

The rearrangement uses TRBV9 and TRBJ1-5; 8 positions agree with TRBD1. Unmatched junction bases numbered 6, after V lost 4 bases and J lost 6 bases. The CDR3 covers 14 residues. Germline V gene sequence: CDR1 SGDLS, CDR2 YYNGEE. This CDR3 reads CASSPTGGRQPQHF. The CDR3 nucleotides are TGTGCCAGCAGCCCAACAGGGGGGCGTCAGCCCCAGCATTTT. The whole variable domain, remainder taken from reference TRBV9 and TRBJ1-5, is DSGVTQTPKHLITATGQRVTLRCSPRSGDLSVYWYQQSLDQGLQFLIQYYNGEERAKGNILERFSAQQFPDLHSELNLSSLELGDSALYFCASSPTGGRQPQHFGDGTRLSIL.

This rearrangement joins TRBV11-2 to TRBJ2-3; 7 nucleotides line up with TRBD2. CDR1 and CDR2 from the germline V gene are SGHAT and FQNNGV. This CDR3 is 15 amino acids long. With V trimmed by 2 bases and J by 1 base, 3 bases remained unmatched. The CDR3 DNA is TGTGCCAGCAGCTTAAGACGGGGGGGCACAGATACGCAGTATTTT. It codes for CASSLRRGGTDTQYF. The variable domain in full, with the rest retrieved from reference TRBV11-2 and TRBJ2-3, is EAGVAQSPRYKIIEKRQSVAFWCNPISGHATLYWYQQILGQGPKLLIQFQNNGVVDDSQLPKDRFSAERLKGVDSTLKIQPAKLEDSAVYLCASSLRRGGTDTQYFGPGTRLTVL.